These 5 T cell receptor beta chains originate from one sample sequenced in a study of T cell repertoires in cytomegalovirus infection. One entry per CDR3 protein results from TCRdb running MiXCR on the reads. The sample includes about 770,000 distinct CDR3 sequences, roughly 28% of them seen just once. These TCRs are of unknown antigen specificity. Sequencing used cultured CD8+ T cells from PBMCs, obtained from culture after CMV antigen stimulation. Source of these receptors: a human donor in good health (CMV status not recorded). Some clones in this sample may be carry-over from other donors' samples.

This clonotype was picked up a small number of times. This rearrangement joins TRBV2 to TRBJ2-2; 8 bases agree with TRBD1. Losses at the gene ends were 11 bases for V and 9 bases for J; bases not matched to a gene: 5. The CDR3 spans 11 residues. Germline V gene sequence: CDR1 SNHLY, CDR2 FYNNEI. The CDR3 here is CACTGGRELFF. The CDR3 DNA reads TGTGCCTGCACAGGGGGTAGGGAGCTGTTTTTT.

The gene calls are TRBV19 and TRBJ2-7; D gene uncertain. V shed 4 bases and J shed 1 base, with 11 bases lying between them. This CDR3 spans 14 amino acids. Germline CDR1 and CDR2: LNHDA and SQIVND (reference sequence). In DNA form, the CDR3 reads TGTGCCAGTAGTAGGGCTCTTGGGTCCTACGAGCAGTACTTC. This encodes CASSRALGSYEQYF. The full variable domain, with the rest looked up from reference TRBV19 and TRBJ2-7, is DGGITQSPKYLFRKEGQNVTLSCEQNLNHDAMYWYRQDPGQGLRLIYYSQIVNDFQKGDIAEGYSVSREKKESFPLTVTSAQKNPTAFYLCASSRALGSYEQYFGPGTRLTVT.

In its sample, this clonotype was seen a few times. This chain connects TRBV25-1 to TRBJ2-3; no definite D call. V was trimmed by 1 base and J by 2 bases, leaving 7 bases between them. Germline V gene lookup returns CDR1 MGHDK and CDR2 SYGVNS. The CDR3 consists of 14 residues. The CDR3, as DNA: TGTGCCAGCAGTGAATTCACCCTCACAGATACGCAGTATTTT. This sequence encodes CASSEFTLTDTQYF. Full variable domain (rest looked up from reference TRBV25-1 and TRBJ2-3): EADIYQTPRYLVIGTGKKITLECSQTMGHDKMYWYQQDPGMELHLIHYSYGVNSTEKGDLSSESTVSRIRTEHFPLTLESARPSHTSQYLCASSEFTLTDTQYFGPGTRLTVL.

This clonotype appeared a few times. The chain couples TRBV28 to TRBJ1-1, with D possibly being TRBD1 (5 bases). There are 14 residues in the CDR3. Trimming pared 5 bases from V and 0 bases from J, leaving 10 bases between. Germline loops: CDR1 MDHEN, CDR2 SYDVKM. The CDR3 region is CASSPKTVNTEAFF. The CDR3 DNA reads TGTGCCAGCAGTCCAAAGACAGTGAACACTGAAGCTTTCTTT.

This clonotype was observed a handful of times. The CDR3 spells CASSFGGERTDTQYF. The CDR3 DNA sequence: TGTGCCAGCAGTTTCGGCGGGGAACGCACAGATACGCAGTATTTT. The chain couples TRBV28 to TRBJ2-3, with a tentative D call TRBD2 (6 bases). Trimming removed 3 bases from V and 1 base from J, with 11 bases in between. The CDR3 contains 15 residues. In germline, CDR1 is MDHEN, CDR2 SYDVKM.